Listed below are T cell receptor beta chains from one sample, sequenced in a study of a mutant IDH1 vaccine in newly diagnosed glioma. The antigens these receptors bind are not known. The protocol was immunoSEQ multiplex PCR, while the TCRdb copy is restricted to in-frame clones and leaves out a portion. The table has roughly 76,000 clones, 65% to 90% seen once. Sample: PBMCs, taken from a glioma patient whose treatment included an IDH1 peptide vaccine. These receptor sequences come from a man aged 25-40 years with glioma. Some clones in this sample may be carry-over from other donors' samples. Both conserved end residues are part of each CDR3. Where a row states a size, it is once, few, many or the class of an expanded clone; other rows omit it.

>TRBV6-1|TRBJ1-3|.
CASKPISYSGNTIYF
>TRBV14|TRBJ2-7|.
CASSQDSRAEQYF
>TRBV4-3|TRBJ1-4|.
CDSSQEGRAEKPFF
>TRBV29-1|TRBJ1-5|.
CSVAGSFNQPQHF
>TRBV10-3|TRBJ2-5|.
CAISELSGGVGETQYF
>TRBV5-5|TRBJ1-3|.
CASSENADSGNTIYF
>TRBV2|TRBJ1-5|few
CASRDRDHNQPQHF
>TRBV5-1|TRBJ1-2|few
CASSLGGQMNGYTF
>TRBV6-1|TRBJ1-3|few
CASSQVDRAFEGNTIYF
>TRBV19|TRBJ2-7|.
CASSIQGLNYEQYF
>TRBV6-5|TRBJ2-7|.
CASSYKAGGFGEQYF